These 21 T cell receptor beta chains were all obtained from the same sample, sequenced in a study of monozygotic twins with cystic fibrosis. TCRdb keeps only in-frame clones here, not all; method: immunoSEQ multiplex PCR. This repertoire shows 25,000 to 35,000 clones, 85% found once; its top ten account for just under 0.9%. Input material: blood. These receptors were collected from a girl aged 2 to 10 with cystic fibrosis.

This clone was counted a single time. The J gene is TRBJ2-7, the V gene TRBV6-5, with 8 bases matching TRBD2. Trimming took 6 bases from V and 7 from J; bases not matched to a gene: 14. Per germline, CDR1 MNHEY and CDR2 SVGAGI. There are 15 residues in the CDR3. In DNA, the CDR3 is TGTGCCAGCAGCCGACAGGCAGCGGGAGAAGGGGAGCAGTACTTC. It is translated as CASSRQAAGEGEQYF.

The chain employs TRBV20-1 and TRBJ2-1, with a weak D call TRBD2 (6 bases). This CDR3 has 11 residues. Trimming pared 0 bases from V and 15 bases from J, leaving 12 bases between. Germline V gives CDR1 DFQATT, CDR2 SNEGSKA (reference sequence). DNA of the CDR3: TGCAGTGCTAGAGATGCGGGGACTCGGTTCTTC. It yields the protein CSARDAGTRFF.

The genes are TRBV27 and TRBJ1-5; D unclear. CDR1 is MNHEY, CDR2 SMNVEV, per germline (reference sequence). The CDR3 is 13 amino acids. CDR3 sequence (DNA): TGTGCTACAGCAGGCGTAGGACTTAAGCCCCAGCATTTT. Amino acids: CATAGVGLKPQHF.

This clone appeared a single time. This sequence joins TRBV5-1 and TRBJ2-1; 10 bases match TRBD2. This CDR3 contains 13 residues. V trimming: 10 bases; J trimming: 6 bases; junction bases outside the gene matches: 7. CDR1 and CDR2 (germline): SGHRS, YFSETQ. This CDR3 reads CALGTSDPNEQFF. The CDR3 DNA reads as TGCGCCCTAGGGACTAGCGATCCCAATGAGCAGTTCTTC.

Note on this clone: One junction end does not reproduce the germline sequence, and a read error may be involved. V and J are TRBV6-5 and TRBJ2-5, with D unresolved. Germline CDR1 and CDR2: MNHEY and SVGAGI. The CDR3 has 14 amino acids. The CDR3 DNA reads TGTGCCAGCAGTTACTCGCAGTATCAAGAGGCCCAGTACTTC. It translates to CASSYSQYQEAQYF.

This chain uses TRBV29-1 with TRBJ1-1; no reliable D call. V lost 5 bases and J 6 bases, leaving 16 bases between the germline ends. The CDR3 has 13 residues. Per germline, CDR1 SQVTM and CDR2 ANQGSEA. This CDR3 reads CSVILRTSSEAFF. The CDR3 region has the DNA TGCAGCGTTATATTAAGGACTTCTTCTGAAGCTTTCTTT.

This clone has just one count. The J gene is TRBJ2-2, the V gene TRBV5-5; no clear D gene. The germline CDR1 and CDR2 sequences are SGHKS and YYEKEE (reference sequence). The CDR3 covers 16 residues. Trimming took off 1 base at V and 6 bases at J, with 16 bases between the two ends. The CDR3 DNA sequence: TGTGCCAGCAGCTTGTATGTAGGGCGAGCCTCCGGGGAGCTGTTTTTT. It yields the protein CASSLYVGRASGELFF.

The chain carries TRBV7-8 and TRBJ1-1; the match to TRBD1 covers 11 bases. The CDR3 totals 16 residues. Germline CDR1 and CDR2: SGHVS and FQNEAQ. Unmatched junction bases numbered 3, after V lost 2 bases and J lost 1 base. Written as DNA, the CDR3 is TGTGCCAGCAGCTTACGGGACAGGGGGTCGAACACTGAAGCTTTCTTT. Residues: CASSLRDRGSNTEAFF.

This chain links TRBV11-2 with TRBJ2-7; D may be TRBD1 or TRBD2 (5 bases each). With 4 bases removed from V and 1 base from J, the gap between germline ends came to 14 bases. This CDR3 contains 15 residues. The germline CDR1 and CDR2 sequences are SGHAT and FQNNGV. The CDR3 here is CASSWLGTYSYEQYF. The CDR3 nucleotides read TGTGCCAGCAGCTGGCTCGGGACGTATTCCTACGAGCAGTACTTC. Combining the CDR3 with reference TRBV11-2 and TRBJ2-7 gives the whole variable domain EAGVAQSPRYKIIEKRQSVAFWCNPISGHATLYWYQQILGQGPKLLIQFQNNGVVDDSQLPKDRFSAERLKGVDSTLKIQPAKLEDSAVYLCASSWLGTYSYEQYFGPGTRLTVT.

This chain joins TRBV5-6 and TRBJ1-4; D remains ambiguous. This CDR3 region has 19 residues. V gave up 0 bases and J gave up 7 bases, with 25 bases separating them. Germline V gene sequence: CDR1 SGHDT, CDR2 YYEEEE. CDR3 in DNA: TGTGCCAGCAGCTTGGTTCGGCGGCCATCCCCACCGGTGGGTGAAAAACTGTTTTTT. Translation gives CASSLVRRPSPPVGEKLFF. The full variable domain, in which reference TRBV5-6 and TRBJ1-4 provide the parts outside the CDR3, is DAGVTQSPTHLIKTRGQQVTLRCSPKSGHDTVSWYQQALGQGPQFIFQYYEEEERQRGNFPDRFSGHQFPNYSSELNVNALLLGDSALYLCASSLVRRPSPPVGEKLFFGSGTQLSVL.

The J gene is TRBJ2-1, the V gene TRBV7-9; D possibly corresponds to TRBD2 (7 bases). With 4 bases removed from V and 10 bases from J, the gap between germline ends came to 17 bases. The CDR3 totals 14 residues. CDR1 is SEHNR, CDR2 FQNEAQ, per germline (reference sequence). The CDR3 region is CASSSGGGSGEQFF. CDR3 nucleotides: TGTGCCAGCAGCTCGGGCGGGGGCTCAGGGGAGCAGTTCTTC. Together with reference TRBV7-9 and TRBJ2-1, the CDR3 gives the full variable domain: DTGVSQNPRHKITKRGQNVTFRCDPISEHNRLYWYRQTLGQGPEFLTYFQNEAQLEKSRLLSDRFSAERPKGSFSTLEIQRTEQGDSAMYLCASSSGGGSGEQFFGPGTRLTVL.

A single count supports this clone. CDR3 in DNA: TGTGCCAGCCAGGGGGCTAAATCCCCCACCGGGGAGCTGTTTTTT. Encoded protein: CASQGAKSPTGELFF. This chain uses TRBV9 with TRBJ2-2, with TRBD1 matching over 8 bases. Per germline, CDR1 SGDLS and CDR2 YYNGEE. The CDR3 contains 15 residues. V was clipped by 7 bases and J by 4 bases; unmatched bases: 9.

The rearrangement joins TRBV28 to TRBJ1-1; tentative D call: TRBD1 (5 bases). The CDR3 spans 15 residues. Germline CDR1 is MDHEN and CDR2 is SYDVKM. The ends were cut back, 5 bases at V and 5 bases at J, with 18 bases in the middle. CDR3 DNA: TGTGCCAGCAGTGGCCAAGGGGCAGAGCGGACTGAAGCTTTCTTT. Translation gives CASSGQGAERTEAFF. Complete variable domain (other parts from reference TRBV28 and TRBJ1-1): DVKVTQSSRYLVKRTGEKVFLECVQDMDHENMFWYRQDPGLGLRLIYFSYDVKMKEKGDIPEGYSVSREKKERFSLILESASTNQTSMYLCASSGQGAERTEAFFGQGTRLTVV.

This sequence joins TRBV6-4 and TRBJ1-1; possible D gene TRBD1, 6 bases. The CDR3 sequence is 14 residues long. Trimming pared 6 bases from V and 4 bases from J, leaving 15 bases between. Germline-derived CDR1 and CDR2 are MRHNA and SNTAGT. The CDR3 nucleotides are TGTGCCAGCAGCGAACAGGGACGCGGCACTGAAGCTTTCTTT. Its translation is CASSEQGRGTEAFF.

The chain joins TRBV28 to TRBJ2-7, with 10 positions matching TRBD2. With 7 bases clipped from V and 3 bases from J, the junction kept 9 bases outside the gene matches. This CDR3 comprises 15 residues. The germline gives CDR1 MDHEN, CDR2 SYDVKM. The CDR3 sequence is CASTTSGAGGYEQYF. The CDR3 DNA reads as TGTGCCAGCACAACTAGCGGGGCCGGGGGCTACGAGCAGTACTTC.

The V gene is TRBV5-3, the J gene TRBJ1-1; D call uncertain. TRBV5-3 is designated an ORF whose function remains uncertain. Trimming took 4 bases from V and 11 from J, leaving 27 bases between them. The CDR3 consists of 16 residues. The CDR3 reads CARSGGGDCVRGGAFF. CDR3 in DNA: TGTGCCAGAAGCGGTGGTGGAGATTGCGTGCGCGGAGGTGCTTTCTTT.

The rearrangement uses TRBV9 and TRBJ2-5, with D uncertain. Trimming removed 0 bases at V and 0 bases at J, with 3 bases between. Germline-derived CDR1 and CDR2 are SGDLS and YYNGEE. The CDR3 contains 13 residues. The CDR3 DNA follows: TGTGCCAGCAGCGTAGGAAACCAAGAGACCCAGTACTTC. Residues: CASSVGNQETQYF.

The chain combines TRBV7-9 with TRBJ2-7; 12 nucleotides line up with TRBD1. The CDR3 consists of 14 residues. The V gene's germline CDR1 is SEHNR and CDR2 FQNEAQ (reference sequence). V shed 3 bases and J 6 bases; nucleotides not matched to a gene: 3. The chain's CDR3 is CASSLGTGGIEQYF. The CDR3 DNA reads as TGTGCCAGCAGCTTGGGGACAGGGGGCATCGAGCAGTACTTC. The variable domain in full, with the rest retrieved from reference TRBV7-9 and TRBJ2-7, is DTGVSQNPRHKITKRGQNVTFRCDPISEHNRLYWYRQTLGQGPEFLTYFQNEAQLEKSRLLSDRFSAERPKGSFSTLEIQRTEQGDSAMYLCASSLGTGGIEQYFGPGTRLTVT.

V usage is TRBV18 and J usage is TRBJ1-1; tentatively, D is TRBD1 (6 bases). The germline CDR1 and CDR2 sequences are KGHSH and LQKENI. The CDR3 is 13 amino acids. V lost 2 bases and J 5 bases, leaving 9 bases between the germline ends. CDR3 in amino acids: CASSPIGQTEAFF. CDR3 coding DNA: TGTGCCAGCTCACCAATTGGACAGACTGAAGCTTTCTTT.

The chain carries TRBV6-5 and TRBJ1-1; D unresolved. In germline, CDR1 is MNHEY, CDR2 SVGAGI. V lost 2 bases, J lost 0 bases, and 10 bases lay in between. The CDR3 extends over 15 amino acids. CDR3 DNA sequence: TGTGCCAGCAGTTACAGGGTTGAACTGAACACTGAAGCTTTCTTT. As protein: CASSYRVELNTEAFF.

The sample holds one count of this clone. CDR3 DNA sequence: TGTGCCAGTAGTATTTCAGGGTACAGCAATCAGCCCCAGCATTTT. Translation: CASSISGYSNQPQHF. The chain recombines TRBV19 with TRBJ1-5, with D perhaps matching TRBD1 (5 bases). This CDR3 is built from 15 residues. CDR1 LNHDA and CDR2 SQIVND come from the germline V gene (reference sequence). The V end lost 3 bases, the J end lost 1 base, and 10 bases lay between the germline ends.